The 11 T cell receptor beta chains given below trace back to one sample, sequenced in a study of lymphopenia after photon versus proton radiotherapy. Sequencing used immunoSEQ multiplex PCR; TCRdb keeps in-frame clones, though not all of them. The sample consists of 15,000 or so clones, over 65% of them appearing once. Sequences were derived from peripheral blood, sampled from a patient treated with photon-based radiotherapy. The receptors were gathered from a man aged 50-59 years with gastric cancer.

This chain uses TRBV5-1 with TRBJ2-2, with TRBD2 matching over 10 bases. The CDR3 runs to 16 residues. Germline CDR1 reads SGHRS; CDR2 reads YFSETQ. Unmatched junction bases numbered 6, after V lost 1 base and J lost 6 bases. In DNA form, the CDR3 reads TGCGCCAGCAGCTTGCGAAGCGGGGGGGCGGCCGGGGAGCTGTTTTTT. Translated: CASSLRSGGAAGELFF.

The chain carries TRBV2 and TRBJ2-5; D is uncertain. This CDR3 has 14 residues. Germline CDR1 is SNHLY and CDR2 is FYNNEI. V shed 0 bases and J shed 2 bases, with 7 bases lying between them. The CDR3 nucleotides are TGTGCCAGCAGTGAAGCAGCACTACAAGAGACCCAGTACTTC. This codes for CASSEAALQETQYF.

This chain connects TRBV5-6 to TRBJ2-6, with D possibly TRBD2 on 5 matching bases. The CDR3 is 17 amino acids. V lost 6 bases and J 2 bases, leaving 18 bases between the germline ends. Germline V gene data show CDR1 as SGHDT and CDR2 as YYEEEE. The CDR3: CASTPRGIPTGANVLTF. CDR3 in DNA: TGTGCCAGCACTCCTCGGGGAATCCCAACTGGGGCCAACGTCCTGACTTTC.

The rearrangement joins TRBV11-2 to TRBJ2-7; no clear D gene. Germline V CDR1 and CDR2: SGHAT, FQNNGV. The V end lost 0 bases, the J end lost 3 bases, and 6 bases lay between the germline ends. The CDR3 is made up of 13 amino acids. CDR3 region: CASSLEGRYEQYV. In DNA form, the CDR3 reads TGTGCCAGCAGCTTAGAGGGCCGCTACGAGCAGTACGTC.

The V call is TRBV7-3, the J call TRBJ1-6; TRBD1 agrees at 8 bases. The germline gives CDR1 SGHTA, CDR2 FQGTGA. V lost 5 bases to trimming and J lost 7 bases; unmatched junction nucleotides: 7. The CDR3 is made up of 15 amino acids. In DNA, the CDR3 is TGTGCCAGCAGCCCATCAGGGGGCGGGAATTCACCCCTCCACTTT. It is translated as CASSPSGGGNSPLHF.

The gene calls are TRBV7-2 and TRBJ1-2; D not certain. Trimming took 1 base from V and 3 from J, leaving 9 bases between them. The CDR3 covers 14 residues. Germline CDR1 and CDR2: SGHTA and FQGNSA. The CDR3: CASSLGLRDYGYTF. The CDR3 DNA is TGTGCCAGCAGCTTAGGGTTACGGGACTATGGCTACACCTTC.

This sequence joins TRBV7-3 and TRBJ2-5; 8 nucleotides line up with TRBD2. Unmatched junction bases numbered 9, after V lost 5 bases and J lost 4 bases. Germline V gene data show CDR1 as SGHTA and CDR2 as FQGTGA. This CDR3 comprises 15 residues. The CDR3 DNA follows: TGTGCCAGCAGCCAGGGACTAGGGCGGGCAGAGACCCAGTACTTC. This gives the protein CASSQGLGRAETQYF.

In DNA form, the CDR3 reads TGCGCCAGCAGCTTGGGGGCGGGGTTCGGCACTGAAGCTTTCTTT. It is translated as CASSLGAGFGTEAFF. This chain connects TRBV5-1 to TRBJ1-1; D remains ambiguous. The CDR3 consists of 15 residues. Trimming took 0 bases from V and 4 from J, leaving 13 bases between them. Germline V gene data show CDR1 as SGHRS and CDR2 as YFSETQ.

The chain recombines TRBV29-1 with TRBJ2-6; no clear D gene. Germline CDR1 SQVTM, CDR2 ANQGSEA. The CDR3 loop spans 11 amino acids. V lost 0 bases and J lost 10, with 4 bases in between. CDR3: CSVEDQNVLTF. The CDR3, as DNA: TGCAGCGTTGAAGATCAGAACGTCCTGACTTTC. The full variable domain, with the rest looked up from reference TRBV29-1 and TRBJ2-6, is SAVISQKPSRDICQRGTSLTIQCQVDSQVTMMFWYRQQPGQSLTLIATANQGSEATYESGFVIDKFPISRPNLTFSTLTVSNMSPEDSSIYLCSVEDQNVLTFGAGSRLTVL.

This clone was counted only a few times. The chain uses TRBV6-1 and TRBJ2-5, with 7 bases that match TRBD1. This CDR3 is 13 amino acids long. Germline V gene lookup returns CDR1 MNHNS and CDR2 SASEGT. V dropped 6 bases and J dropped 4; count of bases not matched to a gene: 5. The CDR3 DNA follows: TGTGCCAGCAGGGGGGACAGTTTAGAGACCCAGTACTTC. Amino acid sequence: CASRGDSLETQYF.

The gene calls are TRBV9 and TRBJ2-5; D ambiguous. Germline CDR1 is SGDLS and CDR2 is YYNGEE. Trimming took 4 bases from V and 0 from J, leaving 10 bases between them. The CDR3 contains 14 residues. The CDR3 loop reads CASSLWGNQETQYF. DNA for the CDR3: TGTGCCAGCAGCTTGTGGGGAAACCAAGAGACCCAGTACTTC.